The T cell receptor (beta chain) under discussion was sequenced for a study of neurological immune-mediated disorders. By 5'RACE with 10-nucleotide random UMIs, the cDNA was made. TCRdb independently ran MiXCR on the 5' RACE reads; one entry per CDR3 protein. This sample carries 60,000 to 90,000 distinct CDR3 sequences, approximately 10% of them seen once, and the ten largest clones take about 9.6%. On this clonotype: It may be a read error: a sequence one base away is much more abundant.

There are 12 residues in the CDR3. Germline V gene sequence: CDR1 ENHRY, CDR2 SYGVKD. Time point reported: longitudinal time-point 1 (baseline). This receptor was obtained from a man younger than 45 in good health. Specimen: PBMCs. The chain has TRBV10-3 and TRBJ2-3; D unresolved. In nucleotides, the CDR3 is TGTGTCATCAGTGAGCGCACAGATACGCAGTATTTT. Amino acids: CVISERTDTQYF.